This record concerns one T cell receptor beta chain sequence. V lost 7 bases, J lost 8 bases, and 5 bases stayed unmatched. CDR3 size: 14 residues. The germline gives CDR1 SNHLY, CDR2 FYNNEI. The data were taken from a study of T cell changes during pregnancy in multiple sclerosis. The repertoire was sequenced with immunoSEQ multiplex PCR; TCRdb's copy has only in-frame clones and lacks some. The data contain approximately 110,000 clones, approximately 93% of them singletons. Sequenced here: peripheral blood, sampled after pregnancy. The V gene is TRBV2, the J gene TRBJ1-6; 10 bases fit TRBD1. This clonotype was obtained from a female donor with multiple sclerosis, enrolled in a pregnancy study. CDR3 sequence (DNA): TGTGCCAGCACCACGGGGACAGGGGATTCACCCCTCCACTTT. Amino acid sequence: CASTTGTGDSPLHF. The full variable domain, in which reference TRBV2 and TRBJ1-6 provide the parts outside the CDR3, is EPEVTQTPSHQVTQMGQEVILRCVPISNHLYFYWYRQILGQKVEFLVSFYNNEISEKSEIFDDQFSVERPDGSNFTLKIRSTKLEDSAMYFCASTTGTGDSPLHFGNGTRLTVT.